This passage covers 17 T cell receptor beta chains from one sample sequenced in a study of T cells after somatic rescue of genetic block. Some clones are missing from TCRdb's copy, which holds only in-frame ones; the method was immunoSEQ multiplex PCR. Of roughly 65,000 clones in the sample, 80% to 95% were seen once. The sample was peripheral blood mononuclear cells (PBMCs). Receptor source: a man aged 35 to 55.

The V and J genes are TRBV15 and TRBJ1-1; D is perhaps TRBD1 (5 bases). CDR1 and CDR2 (germline): LNHNV, YYDKDF (reference sequence). This CDR3 is 15 amino acids long. The V gene lost 0 bases and the J gene lost 4 bases, with 12 bases spanning the gap. The CDR3 DNA sequence: TGTGCCACCAGCAGAGATACTGGGGGTAGCACTGAAGCTTTCTTT. This gives the protein CATSRDTGGSTEAFF.

This sequence joins TRBV19 and TRBJ2-5, with D possibly called TRBD1 or TRBD2 (6 bases each). The CDR3 totals 14 residues. Trimming removed 2 bases from V and 4 bases from J, with 11 bases in between. Germline CDR1 reads LNHDA; CDR2 reads SQIVND (reference sequence). In DNA form, the CDR3 reads TGTGCCAGTAGTATATGGGGGGCCAGAGAGACCCAGTACTTC. Protein product: CASSIWGARETQYF.

The rearrangement joins TRBV7-9 to TRBJ2-7; 11 positions agree with TRBD2. V trimming: 8 bases; J trimming: 3 bases; junction bases outside the gene matches: 3. This CDR3 is built from 13 residues. The germline CDR1 and CDR2 sequences are SEHNR and FQNEAQ (reference sequence). The CDR3 DNA sequence: TGTGCCAGCGGGGGACTAGCGGACTACGAGCAGTACTTC. Translating it yields CASGGLADYEQYF.

This clone was picked up one time. This chain links TRBV28 with TRBJ2-7; TRBD1 might be the D (5 bases). CDR1 is MDHEN, CDR2 SYDVKM, per germline. Trimming pared 6 bases from V and 7 bases from J, leaving 19 bases between. The CDR3 is 14 amino acids. The CDR3 DNA reads TGTGCCAGCAGACAAACACAGGACGGCTCGGAGCAGTACTTC. It specifies CASRQTQDGSEQYF.

This chain joins TRBV4-1 and TRBJ2-5; TRBD1 matches 7 bases. The V gene's germline CDR1 is MGHRA and CDR2 YSYEKL. This CDR3 has 15 amino acids. J lost 5 bases, V lost 4 bases, and 10 bases had no gene match. The CDR3 nucleotides are TGCGCCAGCAGCCTCATCGAGGGGGCAGAGGAGACCCAGTACTTC. Protein product: CASSLIEGAEETQYF.

This chain links TRBV11-3 with TRBJ1-3; no reliable D call. V lost 2 bases and J 9 bases, leaving 8 bases between the germline ends. The CDR3 runs to 12 residues. The germline CDR1 and CDR2 sequences are SGHNT and YENEEA. CDR3 nucleotides: TGTGCCAGCAGCTTAACCGGAGGCACCATATATTTT. Translating it yields CASSLTGGTIYF.

The chain couples TRBV5-4 to TRBJ1-2; 7 nucleotides agree with TRBD1. The CDR3 is made up of 19 amino acids. In germline, CDR1 is SGHNT, CDR2 YYREEE (reference sequence). The J segment lost 8 bases and the V segment lost 1 base, leaving 23 bases of the junction unmatched. The CDR3 protein is CASSLSPGRGIPSPWGYTF. In DNA form, the CDR3 reads TGTGCCAGCAGCTTGTCTCCCGGCAGGGGGATCCCCAGCCCCTGGGGCTACACCTTC.

The V gene is TRBV7-2, the J gene TRBJ2-3; D is unclear. Deletions cut 3 bases from V and 6 bases from J, with 10 bases between. The V gene's germline CDR1 is SGHTA and CDR2 FQGNSA. There are 13 residues in the CDR3. CDR3 in amino acids: CASSFSSADTQYF. The CDR3 DNA reads as TGTGCCAGCAGCTTCTCGAGCGCGGATACGCAGTATTTT.

This chain joins TRBV7-9 and TRBJ2-7; TRBD1 is a possible D gene (5 bases). V lost 1 base and J lost 5, with 15 bases in between. CDR3 length: 15 amino acids. CDR1 SEHNR and CDR2 FQNEAQ come from the germline V gene (reference sequence). The CDR3 DNA sequence: TGTGCCAGCAGCTTAGTCGAGACAGTGTTCAACGAGCAGTACTTC. Translation gives CASSLVETVFNEQYF.

The chain couples TRBV4-3 to TRBJ2-4; 10 positions match TRBD1. The CDR3 loop spans 15 amino acids. Germline V gene lookup returns CDR1 LGHNA and CDR2 YSLEER. Trimming cost V 4 bases and J 3 bases; bases outside gene matches: 3. The CDR3 region is CASSLGQGIKNIQYF. CDR3 coding DNA: TGCGCCAGCAGCCTGGGACAGGGGATCAAAAACATTCAGTACTTC.

This chain joins TRBV5-5 and TRBJ1-2; D not resolved. Trimming removed 2 bases from V and 5 bases from J, with 16 bases in between. Germline-derived CDR1 and CDR2 are SGHKS and YYEKEE (reference sequence). The CDR3 contains 15 residues. The DNA for the CDR3 is TGTGCCAGCAGCTTTGCGGCAGTCAGCATTTATGGCTACACCTTC. It yields the protein CASSFAAVSIYGYTF.

This chain connects TRBV10-3 to TRBJ2-7, with 8 bases fitting TRBD1. The CDR3 totals 15 residues. Trimming at V came to 4 bases and at J to 5 bases, leaving 10 bases not matched to a gene. The germline gives CDR1 ENHRY, CDR2 SYGVKD. The CDR3, as DNA: TGTGCCATCAGTGGGGGGATCGGACAGGGACACGAGCAGTACTTC. Its protein product is CAISGGIGQGHEQYF.

This clone has only one observation. The junction and the germline gene differ at one end; a read error may be behind it. V gene TRBV19 combines with J gene TRBJ2-7; D gene unclear. This CDR3 has 14 residues. The germline gives CDR1 LNHDA, CDR2 SQIVND (reference sequence). The CDR3 region is CASSIAPANYERYF. For the CDR3, the DNA is TGTGCCAGTAGTATAGCCCCCGCCAACTACGAGCGGTACTTC.

J is TRBJ1-5 and V is TRBV7-9; weak D call: TRBD1 (5 bases). The V gene's germline CDR1 is SEHNR and CDR2 FQNEAQ (reference sequence). This CDR3 comprises 14 residues. Trimming cost V 4 bases and J 0 bases, with 7 bases left between them. The CDR3 DNA reads as TGTGCCAGCAGCTGGGACGGTAGCAATCAGCCCCAGCATTTT. It specifies CASSWDGSNQPQHF. The whole variable domain, remainder taken from reference TRBV7-9 and TRBJ1-5, is DTGVSQNPRHKITKRGQNVTFRCDPISEHNRLYWYRQTLGQGPEFLTYFQNEAQLEKSRLLSDRFSAERPKGSFSTLEIQRTEQGDSAMYLCASSWDGSNQPQHFGDGTRLSIL.

V is TRBV20-1 and J is TRBJ2-7; D unresolved. V was shortened by 6 bases and J by 5 bases, with 11 bases between the two germline ends. The CDR3 runs to 11 residues. The germline gives CDR1 DFQATT, CDR2 SNEGSKA (reference sequence). CDR3: CSARRQNEQYF. For the CDR3, the DNA is TGCAGTGCCCGGCGGCAGAACGAGCAGTACTTC.

CDR3 sequence: CASTAVGTDTQYF. The DNA for the CDR3 is TGTGCCAGTACCGCTGTCGGGACAGATACGCAGTATTTT. The chain couples TRBV19 to TRBJ2-3, with unresolved D. Germline assignment: CDR1 LNHDA and CDR2 SQIVND (reference sequence). This CDR3 comprises 13 residues. V gave up 7 bases and J gave up 3 bases, with 11 bases separating them.

This chain links TRBV4-1 with TRBJ1-1; TRBD1 is a possible D gene (5 bases). Germline CDR1 MGHRA, CDR2 YSYEKL. This CDR3 region has 10 residues. V gave up 10 bases and J gave up 7 bases, with 10 bases separating them. DNA for the CDR3: TGCGCCACGGGACGGATTGAAGCTTTCTTT. Translating gives CATGRIEAFF.